A selection of T cell receptor beta chains follows, all from one sample in a study of cytomegalovirus exposure and HLA in healthy donors. Profiled with immunoSEQ multiplex PCR; TCRdb holds only in-frame clones, not every one. The sample lists 140,000 to 150,000 clones, nearly 80% seen once, with approximately 2.9% in the top ten. Sequenced sample: PBMCs. All receptors come from a man aged 40-55 years in good health and CMV-seropositive. CDR3s include the opening cysteine and the closing phenylalanine or tryptophan. A D gene is named only where the DNA matches it firmly. Clone size appears in some rows only: once, few, many, or a class for an expanded clone.

CDR3nt	CDR3aa	abundance	v_gene	j_gene	d_gene
TGTGCCAGCAGCTCGGGACAGGGCAATCAGCCCCAGCATTTT	CASSSGQGNQPQHF	.	TRBV13	TRBJ1-5	TRBD1
TGCGCCAGCAGCTTATCAGGGGGCAACTATGGCTACACCTTC	CASSLSGGNYGYTF	.	TRBV5-1	TRBJ1-2	TRBD1
TGCAGCGTTAAGCAGGGCGGGAGGGCGATGGGTTCCTACAATGAGCAGTTCTTC	CSVKQGGRAMGSYNEQFF	.	TRBV29-1	TRBJ2-1	TRBD2
TGTGCCAGCTCACCGGTGCTTGACAGTAACTATGGCTACACCTTC	CASSPVLDSNYGYTF	.	TRBV18	TRBJ1-2	.
TGTGCCATCGGACTAGCGGGAGGATACGAGCAGTACTTC	CAIGLAGGYEQYF	.	TRBV7-8	TRBJ2-7	TRBD2
TGCGCCAGCAAGGACAAAGAATACGAGCAGTACTTC	CASKDKEYEQYF	.	TRBV5-1	TRBJ2-7	.
TGTGCCAGCAGGGGTCTAGGAGCGGGTGGGGGGGAGACCCAGTACTTC	CASRGLGAGGGETQYF	.	TRBV6-6	TRBJ2-5	.
TGTGCCAGCAGACGGCTCGACAGGGGAGGAAGTGAAAAACTGTTTTTT	CASRRLDRGGSEKLFF	.	TRBV27	TRBJ1-4	TRBD1
TGTGCCATCAGTGAGAGGGGTGGCAGTAACACTGAAGCTTTCTTT	CAISERGGSNTEAFF	.	TRBV10-3	TRBJ1-1	.
TGTGCCAGTAGCTCAAAGTTATCGACAGGGCGAACAGATACGCAGTATTTT	CASSSKLSTGRTDTQYF	.	TRBV19	TRBJ2-3	TRBD1
TGTGCCAGCGCACTAGGGCTAGCGGGGGCAGATACGCAGTATTTT	CASALGLAGADTQYF	.	TRBV25-1	TRBJ2-3	TRBD2
TGTGCCAGCAGTCGGCGGGAGGCCCCTGGGGAGCAGTACTTC	CASSRREAPGEQYF	.	TRBV2	TRBJ2-7	TRBD2
TGTGCCAGCAGCTTGGTTATAGTAAATGAGCAGTTCTTC	CASSLVIVNEQFF	.	TRBV11-2	TRBJ2-1	.
TGTGCCAGCAGTTACGCTAGCGGGGCCAACGTCCTGACTTTC	CASSYASGANVLTF	.	TRBV6-5	TRBJ2-6	.
TGTGCCAGCAGTTCCCCCGGGACAGGGAGTGGTGAGCAGTACTTC	CASSSPGTGSGEQYF	.	TRBV28	TRBJ2-7	TRBD1
TGTGCCAGCAGACACCCCGGGACTAGCGGGAGTGGAAACATTCAGTACTTC	CASRHPGTSGSGNIQYF	.	TRBV28	TRBJ2-4	TRBD2
TGTGCCAGCAGCCCAGGACAGGGGGCACATGAGCAGTTCTTC	CASSPGQGAHEQFF	.	TRBV7-2	TRBJ2-1	TRBD1
TGCGCCAGCAGCCAAGCTTACGGGAGCAATGAGCAGTTCTTC	CASSQAYGSNEQFF	.	TRBV4-1	TRBJ2-1	.
TGTGCCAGCTCACCACTAGGAGGGATAGATCAGCCCCAGCATTTT	CASSPLGGIDQPQHF	.	TRBV18	TRBJ1-5	.
TGCAGCGTTGAAGATCTCCCGTTACTAGCGGGAGTCGGCAATGAGCAGTTCTTC	CSVEDLPLLAGVGNEQFF	few	TRBV29-1	TRBJ2-1	TRBD2
TGTGCCAGCAGTATCCGGTGGGGGGGCACTGAAGCTTTCTTT	CASSIRWGGTEAFF	.	TRBV6-1	TRBJ1-1	.
TGTGCCAGCAAGGGACTAGCGGGAGAGCAGTACTTC	CASKGLAGEQYF	.	TRBV28	TRBJ2-7	TRBD2
TGTGCCAGCAGCATAGGGACTAGCGGGAGCCCCTACAATGAGCAGTTCTTC	CASSIGTSGSPYNEQFF	few	TRBV5-4	TRBJ2-1	TRBD2
TGTGCCAGCACCAGTCACACTGAAGCTTTCTTT	CASTSHTEAFF	.	TRBV6-5	TRBJ1-1	.
TGTGCCAGCAGAACCGGACAGTTAAACTATGGCTACACCTTC	CASRTGQLNYGYTF	.	TRBV2	TRBJ1-2	.
TGTGCCAGCAGCGTAGAACAGGGGGGGTCACCCCTCCACTTT	CASSVEQGGSPLHF	.	TRBV9	TRBJ1-6	TRBD1
TGTGCCAGCAGGGGGACAGGGGGCCACTATGGCTACACCTTC	CASRGTGGHYGYTF	.	TRBV6-5	TRBJ1-2	TRBD1
TGTGCCAGCAGTGCAGGGTTTTGGACCGGGGAGCTGTTTTTT	CASSAGFWTGELFF	.	TRBV6-1	TRBJ2-2	.
TGTGCCAGCAGCCCACGGACTAGCGGGAGGGAGTATGAGCAGTTCTTC	CASSPRTSGREYEQFF	.	TRBV11-2	TRBJ2-1	TRBD2
TGTGCCAGCAGCCTAGGGGCAACTAATGAAAAACTGTTTTTT	CASSLGATNEKLFF	.	TRBV6-5	TRBJ1-4	.
TGCAGCGTTCGTGGGGCCAACTCCTACGAGCAGTACTTC	CSVRGANSYEQYF	.	TRBV29-1	TRBJ2-7	.
TGTGCCAGCAGCCGTGGACAGACCCATGAAAAACTGTTTTTT	CASSRGQTHEKLFF	.	TRBV11-2	TRBJ1-4	.
TGTGCCAGCAGTGGAGGAGCGACCCAAGAGACCCAGTACTTC	CASSGGATQETQYF	.	TRBV2	TRBJ2-5	.
TGCGCCAGCAGCCAAGATCATGGGGGCGGCAATCAGCCCCAGCATTTT	CASSQDHGGGNQPQHF	.	TRBV4-1	TRBJ1-5	.
TGTGCCAGCGGGGGGTCTTTAACGGACACCATATATTTT	CASGGSLTDTIYF	.	TRBV6-5	TRBJ1-3	.
TGTGCCAGCGGACTACCGGGACTAGCGGGAGAAGGCGACTACAATGAGCAGTTCTTC	CASGLPGLAGEGDYNEQFF	.	TRBV27	TRBJ2-1	TRBD2
TGTGCCAGCAGCCAAGAACCTAGCGGTTACGAGCAGTACTTC	CASSQEPSGYEQYF	few	TRBV5-4	TRBJ2-7	TRBD2